One TCR beta chain is described in this entry. This entry is derived from a study of blood T cells in healthy people across ages. The CDR3 is 14 amino acids. With 1 base removed from V and 1 base from J, the gap between germline ends came to 5 bases. Primers used in a second PCR of roughly 6 to 11 cycles were a sample-barcoded 5' primer and a J-beta primer mix. TCRdb used MiXCR to reprocess the 5' RACE reads, holding one entry per CDR3 protein. This repertoire shows over 750,000 distinct CDR3 sequences, 20% to 25% found once; its top ten account for just under 9.5%. These sequences were also reported in another study, on T cells of mothers and their children.

V gene TRBV12-3 or TRBV12-4 combines with J gene TRBJ1-5; D call uncertain. The sequence was collected from a boy younger than 18 in good health. The sample consisted of blood. CDR3 sequence: CASSLVGSNQPQHF. The CDR3 nucleotides are TGTGCCAGCAGTTTAGTGGGGAGCAATCAGCCCCAGCATTTT.